This T cell receptor (beta chain) comes out of a study of CXCR3-negative and CXCR3-positive naive CD8 T cells. Study-level results: Surface CD5 was comparable between naive subsets; TCR strength was inferred from TRB CDR3 properties. Expression of CXCR3 was partially reduced after cryopreservation, and fresh PBMCs were used in most assays. In CXCR3-positive naive cells, the TRB CDR3s were more hydrophobic than in CXCR3-negative naive cells.

The germline CDR1 and CDR2 sequences are SGHRS and YFSETQ. This CDR3 comprises 16 residues. Definition of naive CD8+ T cells rested on a CD45RO-CCR7+CD27+CD95- profile. A word on this clonotype: Its antigen is unknown.

The authors made the TRB cDNA libraries by 5' RACE using UMI labels. TCRdb processed the 5' RACE reads again and assigns one entry to each CDR3 protein, with no DNA. This repertoire includes about 130,000 distinct CDR3 sequences. Sequencing was carried out using naive CXCR3- CD8+ T cells from blood. As for subset: CD45RO-CCR7+CD27+CD95- naive CD8+ T cells lacking CXCR3 (TNR3-). This receptor was identified in a human donor in good health. Some clones in this sample may be carry-over from other donors' samples. This chain connects TRBV5-1 to TRBJ2-7; TCRdb gives TRBD2 as the D gene, but with no DNA this cannot be confirmed. CDR3 sequence: CARGVGAGAHLYEQYF.